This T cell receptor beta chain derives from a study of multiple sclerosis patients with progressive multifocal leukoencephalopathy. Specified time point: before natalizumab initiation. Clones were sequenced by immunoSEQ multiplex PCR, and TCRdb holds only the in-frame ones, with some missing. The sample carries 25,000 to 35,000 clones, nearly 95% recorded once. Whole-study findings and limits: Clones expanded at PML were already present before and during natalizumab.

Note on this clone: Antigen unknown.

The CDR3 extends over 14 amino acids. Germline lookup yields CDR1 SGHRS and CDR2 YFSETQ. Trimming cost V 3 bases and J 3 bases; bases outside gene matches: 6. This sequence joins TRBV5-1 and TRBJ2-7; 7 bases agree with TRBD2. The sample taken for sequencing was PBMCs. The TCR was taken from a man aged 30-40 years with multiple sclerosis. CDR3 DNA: TGCGCCAGCAGCTCCCATCGGGGGGACTACGAGCAGTACTTC. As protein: CASSSHRGDYEQYF.